This TCR beta chain was obtained from a study of radiotherapy plus CTLA-4 blockade in lung cancer. Worth noting for this clone: Compared with germline, one end of the junction differs, possibly owing to a read error.

Only in-frame clones appear in the TCRdb table, and some are missing; sequencing was by immunoSEQ multiplex PCR. The data contain about 85,000 clones, 70% to 90% of them singletons. The germline gives CDR1 SSHAT, CDR2 FNYEAQ (reference sequence). This CDR3 is built from 13 residues. The chain joins TRBV7-7 to TRBJ1-1; D is undetermined. The origin of this receptor is a human donor with non-small cell lung cancer who had a partial response to radiotherapy plus ipilimumab. The material was peripheral blood, obtained from a patient treated with radiotherapy plus ipilimumab. The CDR3 region is CASSLSENTEAFF. CDR3 sequence (DNA): TGTGCTAGCAGCTTGTCAGAGAACACTGAAGCTTTCTTT.